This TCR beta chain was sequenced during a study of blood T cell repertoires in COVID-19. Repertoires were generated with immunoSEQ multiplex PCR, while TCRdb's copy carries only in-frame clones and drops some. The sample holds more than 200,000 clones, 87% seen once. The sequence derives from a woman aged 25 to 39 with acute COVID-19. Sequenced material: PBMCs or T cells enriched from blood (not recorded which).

CDR3: CARAGWTENTGELFF. Here the CDR3 DNA reads TGCGCCAGGGCGGGCTGGACTGAGAACACCGGGGAGCTGTTTTTT. V gene TRBV5-1 combines with J gene TRBJ2-2, with D perhaps matching TRBD2 (5 bases). CDR3 size: 15 residues. V was cut by 8 bases and J by 1 base, with 15 bases left in between. Looked up from germline, CDR1 is SGHRS and CDR2 is YFSETQ.